This T cell receptor (beta chain) was identified in a study of T cells in Graves' hyperthyroidism and ophthalmopathy. Study-level information: Peripheral blood was obtained at initial diagnosis, preceding any treatment.

Amplified TCR beta CDR3 regions derived from RNA transcripts. Carried out on the TCR CDR3, a first-round RT-PCR used the HTBI primer set. From the multiplex PCR reads, TCRdb called clonotypes with MiXCR, one entry per CDR3 protein. The sample carries over 300,000 distinct CDR3 sequences, about an eighth recorded once. The V gene's germline CDR1 is LGHNA and CDR2 YNFKEQ. V was shortened by 1 base and J by 1 base, with 10 bases between the two germline ends. The CDR3 totals 15 residues. General study results and limits: Blood also contained most expanded thyroid clonotypes above 0.001.

This clonotype was counted between two and nine times. Antigen specificity is unknown. Clinical symptoms, serum thyroxine and TRAb, thyroid ultrasound and orbital computed tomography together formed the diagnostic basis. Using more than 8 ml of fresh peripheral blood, PBMCs were prepared. The source of this sequence is a woman in her 40s with Graves' ophthalmopathy. The genes are TRBV4-2 and TRBJ1-1; D is undetermined. The sample taken for sequencing was blood. CDR3: CASSQVPNTNTEAFF. Here the CDR3 DNA reads TGTGCCAGCAGCCAAGTTCCTAACACGAACACTGAAGCTTTCTTT.